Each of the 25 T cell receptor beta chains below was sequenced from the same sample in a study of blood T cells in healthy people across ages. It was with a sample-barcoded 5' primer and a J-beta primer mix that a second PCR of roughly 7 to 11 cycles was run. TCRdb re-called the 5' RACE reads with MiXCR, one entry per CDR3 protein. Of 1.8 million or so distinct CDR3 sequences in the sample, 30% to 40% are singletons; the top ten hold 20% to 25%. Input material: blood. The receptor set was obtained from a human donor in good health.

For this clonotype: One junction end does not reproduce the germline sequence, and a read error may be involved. The CDR3 region is CARSPGEAGETQYF. The CDR3 nucleotides are TGTGCCCGCAGCCCGGGCGAAGCGGGAGAGACCCAGTACTTC. The V gene is TRBV3-1, the J gene TRBJ2-5; maybe TRBD2 (6 bases). Germline V gene sequence: CDR1 LGHDT, CDR2 YNNKEL (reference sequence). This CDR3 is 14 amino acids long.

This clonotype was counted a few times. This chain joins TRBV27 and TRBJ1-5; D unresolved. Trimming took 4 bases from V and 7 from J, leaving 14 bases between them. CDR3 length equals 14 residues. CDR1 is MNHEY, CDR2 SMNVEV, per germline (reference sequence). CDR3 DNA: TGTGCCAGCAGTTCCCCGACGGCGGGGCAGCCCCAGCATTTT. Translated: CASSSPTAGQPQHF.

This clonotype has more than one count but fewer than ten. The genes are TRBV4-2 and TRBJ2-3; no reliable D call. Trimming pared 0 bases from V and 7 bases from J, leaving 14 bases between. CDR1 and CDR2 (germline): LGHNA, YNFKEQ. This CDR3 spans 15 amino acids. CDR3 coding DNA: TGTGCCAGCAGCCAAGATTCGATCATTGGAAATACGCAGTATTTT. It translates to CASSQDSIIGNTQYF.

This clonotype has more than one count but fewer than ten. The CDR3 DNA is TGCAGCGTTGAAGAGATAGGGGGCGGGTATTTT. Protein sequence: CSVEEIGGGYF. The chain uses TRBV29-1 and TRBJ2-3, with 7 bases fitting TRBD1. The germline V gene encodes CDR1 SQVTM and CDR2 ANQGSEA. This CDR3 has 11 residues. J gave up 14 bases and V 0 bases, and 5 bases lay outside the gene matches.

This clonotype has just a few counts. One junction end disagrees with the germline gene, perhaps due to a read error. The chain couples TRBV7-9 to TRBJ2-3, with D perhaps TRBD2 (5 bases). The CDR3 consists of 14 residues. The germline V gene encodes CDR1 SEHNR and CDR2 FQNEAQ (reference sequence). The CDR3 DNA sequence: TGTGCCAGCGGCTTCGGGGTTAGCACAGATACGCAGTATTTT. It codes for CASGFGVSTDTQYF.

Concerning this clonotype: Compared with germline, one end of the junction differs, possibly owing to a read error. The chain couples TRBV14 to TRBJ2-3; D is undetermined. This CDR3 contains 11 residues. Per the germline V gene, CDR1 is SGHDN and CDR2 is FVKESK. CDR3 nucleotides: TGTGCCAGCAGCCACTCAGATGCGCAGTATTTT. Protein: CASSHSDAQYF.

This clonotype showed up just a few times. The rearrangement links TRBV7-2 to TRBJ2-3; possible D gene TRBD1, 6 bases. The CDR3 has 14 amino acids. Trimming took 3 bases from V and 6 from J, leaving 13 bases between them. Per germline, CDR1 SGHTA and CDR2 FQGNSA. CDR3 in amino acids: CASSLLYREDTQYF. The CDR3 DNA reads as TGTGCCAGCAGCTTGTTATACAGGGAGGATACGCAGTATTTT.

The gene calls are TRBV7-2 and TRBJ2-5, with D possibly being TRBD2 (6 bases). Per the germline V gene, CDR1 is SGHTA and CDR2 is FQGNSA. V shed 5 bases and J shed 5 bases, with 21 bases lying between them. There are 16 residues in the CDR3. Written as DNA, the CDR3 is TGTGCCAGCAGCCCCCGAGGGCTGGGACTCCGTGAGACCCAGTACTTC. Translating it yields CASSPRGLGLRETQYF.

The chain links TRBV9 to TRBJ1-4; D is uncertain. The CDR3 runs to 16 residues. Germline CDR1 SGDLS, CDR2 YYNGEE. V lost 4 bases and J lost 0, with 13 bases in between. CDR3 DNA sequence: TGTGCCAGCAGCCCTAGGCCAGTTGCAACTAATGAAAAACTGTTTTTT. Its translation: CASSPRPVATNEKLFF.

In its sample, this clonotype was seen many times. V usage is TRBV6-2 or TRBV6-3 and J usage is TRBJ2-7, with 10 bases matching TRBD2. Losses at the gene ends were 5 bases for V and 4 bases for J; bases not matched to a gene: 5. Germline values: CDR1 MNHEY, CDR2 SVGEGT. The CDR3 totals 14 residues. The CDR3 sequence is CASSTTSGSYEQYF. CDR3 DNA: TGTGCCAGCAGTACGACTAGCGGGTCATACGAGCAGTACTTC.

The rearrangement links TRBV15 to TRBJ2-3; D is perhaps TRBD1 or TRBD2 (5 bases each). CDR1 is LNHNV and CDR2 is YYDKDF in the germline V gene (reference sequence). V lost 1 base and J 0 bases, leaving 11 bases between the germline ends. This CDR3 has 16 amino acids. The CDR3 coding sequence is TGTGCCACCAGCAGAGCTGGGGGTCTTAGCACAGATACGCAGTATTTT. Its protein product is CATSRAGGLSTDTQYF.

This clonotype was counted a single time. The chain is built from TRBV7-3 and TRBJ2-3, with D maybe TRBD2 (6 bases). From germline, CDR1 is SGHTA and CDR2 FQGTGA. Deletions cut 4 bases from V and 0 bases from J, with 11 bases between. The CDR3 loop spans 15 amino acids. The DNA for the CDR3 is TGTGCCAGCAGCTGGAGGGGCTCTAGCACAGATACGCAGTATTTT. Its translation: CASSWRGSSTDTQYF.

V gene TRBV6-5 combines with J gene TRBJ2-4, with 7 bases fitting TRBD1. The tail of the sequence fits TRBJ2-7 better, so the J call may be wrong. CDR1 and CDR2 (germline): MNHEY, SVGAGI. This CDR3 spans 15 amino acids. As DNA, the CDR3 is TGTGCCAGCAGTTACGACAGGGCGATCGGCTACGAGCAGTACTTC. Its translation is CASSYDRAIGYEQYF.

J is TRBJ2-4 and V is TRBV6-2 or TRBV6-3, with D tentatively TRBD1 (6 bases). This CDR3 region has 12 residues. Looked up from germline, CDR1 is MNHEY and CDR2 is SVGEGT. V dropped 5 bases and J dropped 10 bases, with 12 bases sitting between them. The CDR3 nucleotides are TGTGCCAGCAGTATCCGGGACACAATTCAGTACTTC. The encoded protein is CASSIRDTIQYF.

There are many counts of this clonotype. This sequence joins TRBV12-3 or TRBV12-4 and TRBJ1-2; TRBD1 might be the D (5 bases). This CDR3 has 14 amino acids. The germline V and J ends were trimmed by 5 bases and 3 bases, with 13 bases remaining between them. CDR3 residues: CASSNGTDHYGYTF. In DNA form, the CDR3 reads TGTGCCAGCAGTAACGGGACGGACCACTATGGCTACACCTTC.

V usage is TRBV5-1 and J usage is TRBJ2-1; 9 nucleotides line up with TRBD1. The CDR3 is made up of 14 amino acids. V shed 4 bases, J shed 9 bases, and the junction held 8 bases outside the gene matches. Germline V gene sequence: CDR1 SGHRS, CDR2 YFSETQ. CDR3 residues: CASSPRTGVGEQFF. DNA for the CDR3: TGCGCCAGCAGCCCACGGACAGGGGTTGGTGAGCAGTTCTTC.

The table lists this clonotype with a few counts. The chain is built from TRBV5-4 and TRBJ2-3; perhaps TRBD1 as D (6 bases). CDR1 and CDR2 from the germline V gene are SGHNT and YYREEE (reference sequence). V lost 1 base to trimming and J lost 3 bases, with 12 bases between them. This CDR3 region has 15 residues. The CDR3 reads CASSLSGEFTDTQYF. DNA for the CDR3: TGTGCCAGCAGCTTGTCAGGGGAGTTTACAGATACGCAGTATTTT.

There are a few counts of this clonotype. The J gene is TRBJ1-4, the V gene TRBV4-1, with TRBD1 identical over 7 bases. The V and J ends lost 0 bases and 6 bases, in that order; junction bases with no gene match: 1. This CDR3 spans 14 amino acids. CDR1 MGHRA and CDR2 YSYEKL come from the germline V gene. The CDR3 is CASSQEGGDEKLFF. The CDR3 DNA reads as TGCGCCAGCAGCCAAGAAGGGGGCGATGAAAAACTGTTTTTT.

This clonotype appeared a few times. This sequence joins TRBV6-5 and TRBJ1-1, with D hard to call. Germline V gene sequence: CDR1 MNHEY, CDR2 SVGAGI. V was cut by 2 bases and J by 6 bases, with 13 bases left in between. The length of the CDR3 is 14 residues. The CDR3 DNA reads TGTGCCAGCAGTTACCGCGAGGGAAGGGCTGAAGCTTTCTTT. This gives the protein CASSYREGRAEAFF.

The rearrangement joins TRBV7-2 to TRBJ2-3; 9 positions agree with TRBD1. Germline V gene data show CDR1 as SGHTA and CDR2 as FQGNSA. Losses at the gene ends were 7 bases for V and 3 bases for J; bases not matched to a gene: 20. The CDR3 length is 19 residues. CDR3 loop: CASTLLTVDRGGRTDTQYF. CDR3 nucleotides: TGTGCCAGCACCCTACTTACCGTGGACAGGGGAGGAAGGACAGATACGCAGTATTTT.

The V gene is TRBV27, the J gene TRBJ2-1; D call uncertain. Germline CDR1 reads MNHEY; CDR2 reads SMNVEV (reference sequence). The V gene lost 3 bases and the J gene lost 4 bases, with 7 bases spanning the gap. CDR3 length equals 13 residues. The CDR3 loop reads CASSFKLYNEQFF. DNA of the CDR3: TGTGCCAGCAGTTTTAAGCTGTACAATGAGCAGTTCTTC.

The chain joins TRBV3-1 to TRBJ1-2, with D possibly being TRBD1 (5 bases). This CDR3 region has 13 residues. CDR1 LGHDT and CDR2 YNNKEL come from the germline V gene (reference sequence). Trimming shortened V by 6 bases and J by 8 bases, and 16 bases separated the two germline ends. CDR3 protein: CASSLTALWGYTF. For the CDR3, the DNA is TGTGCCAGCAGTCTGACAGCCCTCTGGGGCTACACCTTC.

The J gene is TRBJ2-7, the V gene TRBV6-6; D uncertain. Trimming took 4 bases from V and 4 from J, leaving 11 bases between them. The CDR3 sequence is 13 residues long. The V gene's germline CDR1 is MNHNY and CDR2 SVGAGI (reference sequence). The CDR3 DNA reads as TGTGCCAGCAGTTCCTCCGTCGGGTACGAGCAGTACTTC. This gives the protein CASSSSVGYEQYF.

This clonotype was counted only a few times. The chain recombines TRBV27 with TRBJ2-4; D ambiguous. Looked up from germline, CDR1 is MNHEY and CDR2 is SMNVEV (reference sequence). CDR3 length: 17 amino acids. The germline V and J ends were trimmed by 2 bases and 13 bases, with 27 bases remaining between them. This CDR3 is CASSLNSSPFILNQQYF. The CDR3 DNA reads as TGTGCCAGCAGTTTAAATTCCAGTCCCTTTATTCTTAACCAGCAGTACTTC.

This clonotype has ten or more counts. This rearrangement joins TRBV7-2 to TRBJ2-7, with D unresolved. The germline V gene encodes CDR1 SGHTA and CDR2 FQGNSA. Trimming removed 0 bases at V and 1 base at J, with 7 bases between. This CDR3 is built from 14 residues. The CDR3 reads CASSLAGKSYEQYF. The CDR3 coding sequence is TGTGCCAGCAGCTTAGCGGGGAAGTCCTACGAGCAGTACTTC.